This T cell receptor (beta chain) was captured by sequencing in a study of blood T cell repertoires in COVID-19. Per the original methods: Amplification of reference gene primers was used by the study to estimate nucleated cell counts. Profiled with immunoSEQ multiplex PCR; TCRdb holds only in-frame clones, not every one. V and J calls and clone size are copied from that table; D and trimming were computed from the DNA. Of 110,000 or so clones listed, about 85% are singletons. The CDR3 runs 15 residues. The germline gives CDR1 LNHDA, CDR2 SQIVND (reference sequence). The trim removed 4 bases at V and 4 bases at J, leaving 9 bases unmatched.

This sequence joins TRBV19 and TRBJ2-5, with TRBD1 matching over 7 bases. Material: peripheral blood. The source is an older woman with COVID-19, enrolled during active disease. CDR3: CASSKGDSVGETQYF. The CDR3, as DNA: TGTGCCAGTAGTAAGGGGGACAGCGTAGGAGAGACCCAGTACTTC.